A selection of T cell receptor beta chains follows, all from one sample in a study of blood T cell repertoires in COVID-19. Clones were sequenced by immunoSEQ multiplex PCR, and TCRdb holds only the in-frame ones, with some missing. The sample carries roughly 100,000 clones, around four fifths recorded once. Sequencing was carried out using peripheral blood. Receptors were obtained from a man between 35 and 55 years old with active or convalescent COVID-19. CDR3s include the opening cysteine and the closing phenylalanine or tryptophan. Each record gives: CDR3 DNA, CDR3 protein, D gene, J gene, V gene, clone size. A D gene is named only where the DNA matches it firmly. Some rows mark clone size as missing; the rest say once, few, many or name a class of expanded clone.

TGTGCCAGCAGTCCGGACAACTCTGGGGCCAACGTCCTGACTTTC CASSPDNSGANVLTF NA TRBJ2-6 TRBV3-1/TRBV3-2 NA
TGTGCCAGCAGTTACTCCGCGGAAGGCACGCAGTATTTT CASSYSAEGTQYF NA TRBJ2-3 TRBV6-6 NA
TGTGCCAGCAGTGAGCAGGCCGGTCACTACGAGCAGTACTTC CASSEQAGHYEQYF NA TRBJ2-7 TRBV2 few
TGTGCCAGCACAATCTATCCCAATGAGCAGTTCTTC CASTIYPNEQFF NA TRBJ2-1 TRBV12-3/TRBV12-4 NA
TGTGCCAGTAGTATAGAGATTACAGGGTTGTTCATAAGCAATCAGCCCCAGCATTTT CASSIEITGLFISNQPQHF NA TRBJ1-5 TRBV19 NA
TGTGCCAGCAGTCAGAGGACTAGCGGCAGCACAGATACGCAGTATTTT CASSQRTSGSTDTQYF TRBD2 TRBJ2-3 TRBV2 once
TGTGCCAGCACCTGGACAGGGAGTAAATATGGCTACACCTTC CASTWTGSKYGYTF TRBD1 TRBJ1-2 TRBV2 NA
TGTGCCAGCAGCATTTCCGGGACAGGCTATACAGTAGACGAGCAGTACTTC CASSISGTGYTVDEQYF TRBD1 TRBJ2-7 TRBV7-3 NA
TGTGCCAGCAGCTTTTGGGGCGGGGGGTCAGATACGCAGTATTTT CASSFWGGGSDTQYF TRBD2 TRBJ2-3 TRBV7-2 NA
TGTGCCAGCAGCTTTAGGGCAGGACTCACAGATACGCAGTATTTT CASSFRAGLTDTQYF NA TRBJ2-3 TRBV5-8 NA
TGTGCCATCAGTGAATTTAGGGGGCAGGACACCGGGGAGCTGTTTTTT CAISEFRGQDTGELFF TRBD1 TRBJ2-2 TRBV10-3 NA
TGTGCCAGCAGCCGGTCGGGACAGGGTACCTACGAGCAGTACTTC CASSRSGQGTYEQYF TRBD1 TRBJ2-7 TRBV3-1/TRBV3-2 NA
TGTGCCAGCAGTTACTTGCGGGGGGGCGTGGCAGATACGCAGTATTTT CASSYLRGGVADTQYF TRBD2 TRBJ2-3 TRBV6-5 NA
TGTGCCAGCAGTTCTGGGCTTCGCACAGATACGCAGTATTTT CASSSGLRTDTQYF NA TRBJ2-3 TRBV27 NA
TGTGCCAGCAGAAACAGCGGCTACGAGCAGTACTTC CASRNSGYEQYF NA TRBJ2-7 TRBV2 many
TGTGCCAGCATAGGGAGCTCTGGAAACACCATATATTTT CASIGSSGNTIYF NA TRBJ1-3 TRBV6-5 NA
TGTGCCAGCAGCTTAGGCCACGGGACCGGGGGACGCACTGAAGCTTTCTTT CASSLGHGTGGRTEAFF NA TRBJ1-1 TRBV13 NA
TGTGCCAGCAGCTCCACTCCGACAGGGTCGAGGTCACCCCTCCACTTT CASSSTPTGSRSPLHF TRBD1 TRBJ1-6 TRBV7-2 NA
TGTGCCAGCAGCCACCGGGACAGGGTCAATTCACCCCTCCACTTT CASSHRDRVNSPLHF TRBD1 TRBJ1-6 TRBV11-2 NA
TGCGCCAGCAGCGTAACCGGGACAGGGGCCTACCTGACCTACGAGCAGTACTTC CASSVTGTGAYLTYEQYF TRBD1 TRBJ2-7 TRBV5-1 NA
TGTGCCAGCAGTGAATTGTCCGGCGGAGAAGCTTTCTTT CASSELSGGEAFF NA TRBJ1-1 TRBV2 few
TGTGCCATCGCGACGAACACCGGGGAGCTGTTTTTT CAIATNTGELFF NA TRBJ2-2 TRBV10-3 NA
TGTGCCAGCAGGACTTCCACGAACACTGAAGCTTTCTTT CASRTSTNTEAFF NA TRBJ1-1 TRBV28 NA
TGTGCCAGCAGTGAAGGTCCGCGTAACTATGGCTACACCTTC CASSEGPRNYGYTF NA TRBJ1-2 TRBV6-1 NA
TGTGCCAGCAGTGGACCCGGGACTAACTCCTACGAGCAGTACTTC CASSGPGTNSYEQYF TRBD2 TRBJ2-7 TRBV28 once
TGTGCCAGCACCCTCGGACAGGGACGGAACACTGAAGCTTTCTTT CASTLGQGRNTEAFF TRBD1 TRBJ1-1 TRBV9 NA
TGTGCCAGCAGAGGGGCGGGGGTTTACGAGCAGTACTTC CASRGAGVYEQYF TRBD2 TRBJ2-7 TRBV5-5 NA
TGTGCCAGCAGCTTTGGAGGAAATGGAAACACCATATATTTT CASSFGGNGNTIYF NA TRBJ1-3 TRBV5-4 few
TGTGCCAGCAGTTACTCTGCTAGGGAGGCTGAAGCTTTCTTT CASSYSAREAEAFF NA TRBJ1-1 TRBV6-6 NA
TGTGCCAGCAGCGGGGGCGGGGGGGTCTCCGATGAGCAGTTCTTC CASSGGGGVSDEQFF TRBD2 TRBJ2-1 TRBV9 few
TGTGCCAGTAGTTTACAGGGGAGGAGCAATCAGCCCCAGCATTTT CASSLQGRSNQPQHF TRBD1 TRBJ1-5 TRBV19 NA
TGTGCCAGCAAGGACAGGGATAATTCACCCCTCCACTTT CASKDRDNSPLHF TRBD1 TRBJ1-6 TRBV2 NA
TGTGCTAGTGGCCCCTCCGGGACAGGGAATGAGCAGTTCTTC CASGPSGTGNEQFF TRBD1 TRBJ2-1 TRBV12-5 NA
TGTGCCAGTAGTCTTCCCGGGGGAAGGGGCTACACCTTC CASSLPGGRGYTF NA TRBJ1-2 TRBV19 few
TGTGCCAGCGGATTACAGGGGGCGGGGACTGAAGCTTTCTTT CASGLQGAGTEAFF TRBD1 TRBJ1-1 TRBV3-1/TRBV3-2 NA
TGTGCCAGTAGTATACGGGACAGAAACAATGAGCAGTTCTTC CASSIRDRNNEQFF TRBD1 TRBJ2-1 TRBV19 NA
TGTGCCACCAGTGTGGCAGGGGGTAAAACAGATACGCAGTATTTT CATSVAGGKTDTQYF TRBD1 TRBJ2-3 TRBV24-1 NA
TGTGCCAGCAGGACAGGCGACTATAATTCACCCCTCCACTTT CASRTGDYNSPLHF NA TRBJ1-6 TRBV3-1/TRBV3-2 NA
TGCGCCAGCAGCCTGACAGGGGCCTATGGCTACACCTTC CASSLTGAYGYTF TRBD1 TRBJ1-2 TRBV5-1 NA
TGTGCCAGCAGCTTAAACAGAGTAGGAACTAATGAAAAACTGTTTTTT CASSLNRVGTNEKLFF NA TRBJ1-4 TRBV11-2 NA
TGTGCCACCGCCGGGGGGGGTGCAGGCAATCAGCCCCAGCATTTT CATAGGGAGNQPQHF NA TRBJ1-5 TRBV6-5 NA
TGTGCCAGCTCATCCGGGACAGCAGGCAATCAGCCCCAGCATTTT CASSSGTAGNQPQHF TRBD1 TRBJ1-5 TRBV18 NA
TGTGCCAGCAGCGACCGGGCTAGCGGCCACAATGAGCAGTTCTTC CASSDRASGHNEQFF TRBD2 TRBJ2-1 TRBV9 NA
TGCGCCAGCAGCTTCCAGGGGTATGGTTATGGCTACACCTTC CASSFQGYGYGYTF NA TRBJ1-2 TRBV5-1 NA
TGTGCCAGCAGCTTTACAGTGAACACTGAAGCTTTCTTT CASSFTVNTEAFF NA TRBJ1-1 TRBV7-3 NA
TGTGCCAGTAGGGAACAGGGCGAGCAGTACTTC CASREQGEQYF NA TRBJ2-7 TRBV5-8 few
TGTGCCAGCAGCCCCGCCCAGGGAGAGGGGGACTCCTACAATGAGCAGTTCTTC CASSPAQGEGDSYNEQFF NA TRBJ2-1 TRBV7-3 NA
TGTGCCAGCAGCTTAGTCCGGTTCGCGAACACCGGGGAGCTGTTTTTT CASSLVRFANTGELFF NA TRBJ2-2 TRBV7-9 NA
TGTGCCAGCACCGTGCTAGCGGGGCAGACCACCGGGGAGCTGTTTTTT CASTVLAGQTTGELFF TRBD2 TRBJ2-2 TRBV3-1/TRBV3-2 once
TGTGCCAGCAGGGGGACAGGTTATGAGCAGTTCTTC CASRGTGYEQFF TRBD1 TRBJ2-1 TRBV6-4 NA